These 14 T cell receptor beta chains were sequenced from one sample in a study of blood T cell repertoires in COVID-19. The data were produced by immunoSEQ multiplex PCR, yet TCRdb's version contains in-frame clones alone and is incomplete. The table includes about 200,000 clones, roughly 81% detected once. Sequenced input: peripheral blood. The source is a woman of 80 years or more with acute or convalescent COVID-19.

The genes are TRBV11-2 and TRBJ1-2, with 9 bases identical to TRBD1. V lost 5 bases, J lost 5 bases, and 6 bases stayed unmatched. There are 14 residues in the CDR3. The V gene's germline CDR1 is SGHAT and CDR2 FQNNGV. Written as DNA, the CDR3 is TGTGCCAGCAGCCCCGGACAGGGGCCGTATGGCTACACCTTC. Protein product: CASSPGQGPYGYTF. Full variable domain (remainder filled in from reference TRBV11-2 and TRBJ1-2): EAGVAQSPRYKIIEKRQSVAFWCNPISGHATLYWYQQILGQGPKLLIQFQNNGVVDDSQLPKDRFSAERLKGVDSTLKIQPAKLEDSAVYLCASSPGQGPYGYTFGSGTRLTVV.

For the CDR3, the DNA is TGTGCCAGCAGTTCGAACCAAGACAGGCTGGGGGCTTTCTTT. This encodes CASSSNQDRLGAFF. The chain links TRBV6-5 to TRBJ1-1; D possibly corresponds to TRBD1 (6 bases). The CDR3 runs 14 residues. The V end lost 4 bases, the J end lost 11 bases, and 20 bases lay between the germline ends. From germline, CDR1 is MNHEY and CDR2 SVGAGI.

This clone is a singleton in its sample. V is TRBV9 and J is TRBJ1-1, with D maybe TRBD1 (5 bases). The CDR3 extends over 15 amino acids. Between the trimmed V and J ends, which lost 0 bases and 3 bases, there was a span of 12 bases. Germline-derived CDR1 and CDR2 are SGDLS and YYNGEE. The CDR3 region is CASSVVKRGDTEAFF. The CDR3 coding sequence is TGTGCCAGCAGCGTAGTAAAAAGGGGCGACACTGAAGCTTTCTTT.

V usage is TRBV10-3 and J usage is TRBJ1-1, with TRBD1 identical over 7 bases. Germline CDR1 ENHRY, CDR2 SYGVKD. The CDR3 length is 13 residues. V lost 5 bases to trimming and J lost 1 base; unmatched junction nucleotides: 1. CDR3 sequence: CAISRQGNTEAFF. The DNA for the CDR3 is TGTGCCATCAGTCGACAGGGGAACACTGAAGCTTTCTTT.

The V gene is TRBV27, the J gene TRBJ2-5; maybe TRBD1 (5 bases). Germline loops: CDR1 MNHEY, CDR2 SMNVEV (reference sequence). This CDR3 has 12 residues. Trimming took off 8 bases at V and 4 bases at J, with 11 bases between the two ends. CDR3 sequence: CASGGQGETQYF. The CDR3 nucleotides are TGTGCCAGCGGTGGGCAGGGAGAGACCCAGTACTTC.

The CDR3 sequence: CASRLLAGGGYTF. The CDR3 DNA reads as TGTGCCAGCAGGTTACTAGCGGGCGGAGGCTACACCTTC. The V gene is TRBV7-2, the J gene TRBJ1-2; D unresolved. The germline gives CDR1 SGHTA, CDR2 FQGNSA. V gave up 6 bases and J gave up 8 bases, with 16 bases separating them. This CDR3 comprises 13 residues.

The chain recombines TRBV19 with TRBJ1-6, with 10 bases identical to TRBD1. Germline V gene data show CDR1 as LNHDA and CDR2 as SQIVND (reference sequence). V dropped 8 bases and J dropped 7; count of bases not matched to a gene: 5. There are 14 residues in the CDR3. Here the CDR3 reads CASSWTGGNSPLHF. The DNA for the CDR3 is TGTGCCAGTTCTTGGACAGGGGGGAATTCACCCCTCCACTTT.

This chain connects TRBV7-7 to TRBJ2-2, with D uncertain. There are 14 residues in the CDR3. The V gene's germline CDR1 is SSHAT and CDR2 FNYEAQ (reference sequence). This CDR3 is CASQLSTATGELFF. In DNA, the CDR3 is TGTGCTAGTCAACTTAGCACCGCCACCGGGGAGCTGTTTTTT.

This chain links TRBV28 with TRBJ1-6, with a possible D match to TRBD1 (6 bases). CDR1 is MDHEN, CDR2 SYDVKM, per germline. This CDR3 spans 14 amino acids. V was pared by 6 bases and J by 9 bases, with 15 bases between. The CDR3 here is CASRLDRLTSPLHF. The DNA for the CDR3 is TGTGCCAGCAGGTTAGACAGGTTAACTTCACCCCTCCACTTT.

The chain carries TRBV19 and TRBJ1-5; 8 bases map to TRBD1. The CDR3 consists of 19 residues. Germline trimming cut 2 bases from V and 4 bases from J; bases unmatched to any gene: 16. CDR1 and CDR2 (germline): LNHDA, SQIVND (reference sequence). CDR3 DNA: TGTGCCAGTAGTATAAGGGGCAGGGGGCAGGAAAAGATTAATCAGCCCCAGCATTTT. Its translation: CASSIRGRGQEKINQPQHF.

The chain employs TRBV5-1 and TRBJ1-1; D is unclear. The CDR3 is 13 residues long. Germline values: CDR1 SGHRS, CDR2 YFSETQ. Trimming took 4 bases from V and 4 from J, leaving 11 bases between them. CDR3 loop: CASSPDLGTEAFF. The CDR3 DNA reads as TGCGCCAGCAGCCCGGACTTAGGCACTGAAGCTTTCTTT.

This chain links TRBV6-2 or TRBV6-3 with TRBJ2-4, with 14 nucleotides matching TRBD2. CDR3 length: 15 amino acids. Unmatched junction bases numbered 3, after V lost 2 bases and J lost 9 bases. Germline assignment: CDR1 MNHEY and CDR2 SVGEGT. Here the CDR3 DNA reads TGTGCCAGCAGTTACGGGACTAGCGGGAGCCCCATTCAGTACTTC. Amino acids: CASSYGTSGSPIQYF.

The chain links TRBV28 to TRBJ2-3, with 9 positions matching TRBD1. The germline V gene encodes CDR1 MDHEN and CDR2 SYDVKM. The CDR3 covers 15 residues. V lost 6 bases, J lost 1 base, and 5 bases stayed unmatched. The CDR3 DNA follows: TGTGCCAGCAGCCCGAGGACAGGGGGCACAGATACGCAGTATTTT. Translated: CASSPRTGGTDTQYF.

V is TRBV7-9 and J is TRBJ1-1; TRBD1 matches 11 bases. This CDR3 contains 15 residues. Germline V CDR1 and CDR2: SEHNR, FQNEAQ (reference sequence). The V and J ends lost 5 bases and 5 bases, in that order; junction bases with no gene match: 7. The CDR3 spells CASSPRTGGQTEAFF. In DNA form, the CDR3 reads TGTGCCAGCAGCCCAAGGACAGGGGGCCAAACTGAAGCTTTCTTT.